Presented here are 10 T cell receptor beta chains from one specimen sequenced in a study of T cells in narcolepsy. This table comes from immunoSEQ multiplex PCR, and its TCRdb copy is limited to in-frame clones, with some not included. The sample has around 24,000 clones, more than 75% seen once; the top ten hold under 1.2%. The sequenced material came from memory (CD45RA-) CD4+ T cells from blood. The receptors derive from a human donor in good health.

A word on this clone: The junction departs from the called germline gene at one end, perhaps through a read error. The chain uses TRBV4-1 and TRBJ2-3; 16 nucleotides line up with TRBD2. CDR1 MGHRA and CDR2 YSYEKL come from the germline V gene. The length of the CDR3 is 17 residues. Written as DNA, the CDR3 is TGCGCCAGCAGCCAAGAGGGACTAGCGGGGGGGCCAGACACGCAGTATTTT. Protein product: CASSQEGLAGGPDTQYF.

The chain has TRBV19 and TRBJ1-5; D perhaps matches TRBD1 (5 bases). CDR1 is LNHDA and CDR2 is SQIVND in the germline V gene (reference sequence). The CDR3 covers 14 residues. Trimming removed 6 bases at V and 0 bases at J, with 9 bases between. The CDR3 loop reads CASRRQYSNQPQHF. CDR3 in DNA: TGTGCCAGTAGACGACAGTATAGCAATCAGCCCCAGCATTTT.

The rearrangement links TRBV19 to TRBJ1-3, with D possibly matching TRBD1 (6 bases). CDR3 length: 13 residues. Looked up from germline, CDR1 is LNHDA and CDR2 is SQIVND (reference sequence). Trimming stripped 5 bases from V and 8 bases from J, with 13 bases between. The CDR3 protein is CASSVQGRDTIYF. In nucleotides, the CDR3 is TGTGCCAGTAGTGTACAGGGTCGGGACACCATATATTTT.

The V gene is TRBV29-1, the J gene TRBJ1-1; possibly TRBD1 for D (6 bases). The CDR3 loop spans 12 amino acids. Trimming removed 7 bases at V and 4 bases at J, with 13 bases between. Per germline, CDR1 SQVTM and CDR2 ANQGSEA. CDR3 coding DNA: TGCAGCGGTGGACAGCAGGGCACTGAAGCTTTCTTT. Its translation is CSGGQQGTEAFF.

The CDR3 nucleotides read TGCGCCAGCAGTGAGATAGCAGGGGCTGAAGCTTTCTTT. This codes for CASSEIAGAEAFF. The chain carries TRBV10-1 and TRBJ1-1, with D maybe TRBD1 (6 bases). V was trimmed by 2 bases and J by 6 bases, leaving 10 bases between them. The length of the CDR3 is 13 residues. In germline, CDR1 is WNHNN, CDR2 SYGVQD (reference sequence).

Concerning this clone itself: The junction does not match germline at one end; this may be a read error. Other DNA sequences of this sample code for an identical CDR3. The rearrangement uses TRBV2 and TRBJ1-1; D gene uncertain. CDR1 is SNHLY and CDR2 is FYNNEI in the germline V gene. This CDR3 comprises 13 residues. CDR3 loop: CASSRRENTEAFF. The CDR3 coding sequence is TGCGCCAGCAGTCGACGGGAGAACACTGAAGCTTTCTTT.

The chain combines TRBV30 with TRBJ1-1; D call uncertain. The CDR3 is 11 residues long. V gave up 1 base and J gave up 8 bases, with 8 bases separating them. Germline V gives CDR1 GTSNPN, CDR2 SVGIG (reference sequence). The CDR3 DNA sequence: TGTGCCTGGAGTGGTGGAGGGGAAGCTTTCTTT. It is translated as CAWSGGGEAFF.

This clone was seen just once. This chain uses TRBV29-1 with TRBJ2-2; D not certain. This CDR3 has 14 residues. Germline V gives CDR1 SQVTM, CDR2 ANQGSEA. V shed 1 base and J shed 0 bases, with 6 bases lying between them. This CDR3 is CSVEARANTGELFF. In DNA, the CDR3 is TGCAGCGTTGAAGCCCGGGCGAACACCGGGGAGCTGTTTTTT.

CDR3 in amino acids: CASSIGLTGSGQPQHF. In DNA form, the CDR3 reads TGTGCCAGTAGTATAGGCCTCACAGGGTCGGGGCAGCCCCAGCATTTT. The rearrangement joins TRBV19 to TRBJ1-5; D might be TRBD1 (6 bases). Germline-derived CDR1 and CDR2 are LNHDA and SQIVND (reference sequence). This CDR3 region has 16 residues. Trimming cost V 1 base and J 7 bases, with 17 bases left between them. Filled out from reference TRBV19 and TRBJ1-5, the complete variable domain reads DGGITQSPKYLFRKEGQNVTLSCEQNLNHDAMYWYRQDPGQGLRLIYYSQIVNDFQKGDIAEGYSVSREKKESFPLTVTSAQKNPTAFYLCASSIGLTGSGQPQHFGDGTRLSIL.

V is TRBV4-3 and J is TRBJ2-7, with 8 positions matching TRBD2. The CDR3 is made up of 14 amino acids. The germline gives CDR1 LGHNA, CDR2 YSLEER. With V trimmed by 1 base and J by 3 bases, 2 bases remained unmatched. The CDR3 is CASSQGLANYEQYF. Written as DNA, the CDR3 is TGCGCCAGCAGCCAAGGACTAGCGAACTACGAGCAGTACTTC.